This entry describes one TCR beta chain. CDR3 size: 14 residues. V was pared by 10 bases and J by 5 bases, with 10 bases of the junction left unmatched. Germline CDR1 is LNHDA and CDR2 is SQIVND (reference sequence). This sample stems from a study of blood T cell repertoires in COVID-19. On the study more broadly: Researchers got acute and convalescent COVID-19 samples from the United States, Italy and Spain. Sources were T cells, B-cell-depleted T cells, or PBMCs; the material itself was cDNA or gDNA.

Original methodology: For nucleated cells, counts were estimated from reference gene primer amplification. Sequenced by immunoSEQ multiplex PCR; TCRdb stores in-frame clones only, minus some. V, J and clone size are those of that table, while D and trimming were read from the DNA. The sample consists of fewer than 300,000 clones, 83% of them appearing once. This receptor was obtained from a woman aged 45 to 65 who had recovered from COVID-19. The rearrangement joins TRBV19 to TRBJ2-5, with TRBD2 matching over 10 bases. The sequenced sample consisted of peripheral blood. CDR3 protein: CATRTAGGPETQYF. CDR3 DNA sequence: TGTGCCACGAGAACAGCGGGAGGGCCGGAGACCCAGTACTTC.